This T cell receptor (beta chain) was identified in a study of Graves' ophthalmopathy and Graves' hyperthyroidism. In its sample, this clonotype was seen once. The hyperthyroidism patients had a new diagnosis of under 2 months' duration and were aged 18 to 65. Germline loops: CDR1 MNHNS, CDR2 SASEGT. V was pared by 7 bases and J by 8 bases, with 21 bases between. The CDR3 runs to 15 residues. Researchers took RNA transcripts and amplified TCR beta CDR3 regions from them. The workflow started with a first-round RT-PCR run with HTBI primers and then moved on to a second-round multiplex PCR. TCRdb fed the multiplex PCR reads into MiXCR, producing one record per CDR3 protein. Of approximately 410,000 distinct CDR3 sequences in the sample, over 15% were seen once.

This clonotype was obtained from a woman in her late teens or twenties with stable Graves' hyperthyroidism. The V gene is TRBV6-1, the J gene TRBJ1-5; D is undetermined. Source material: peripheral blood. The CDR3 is CASNERGRFFKPQHF. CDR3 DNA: TGTGCCAGCAACGAAAGAGGGAGGTTCTTTAAGCCCCAGCATTTT.